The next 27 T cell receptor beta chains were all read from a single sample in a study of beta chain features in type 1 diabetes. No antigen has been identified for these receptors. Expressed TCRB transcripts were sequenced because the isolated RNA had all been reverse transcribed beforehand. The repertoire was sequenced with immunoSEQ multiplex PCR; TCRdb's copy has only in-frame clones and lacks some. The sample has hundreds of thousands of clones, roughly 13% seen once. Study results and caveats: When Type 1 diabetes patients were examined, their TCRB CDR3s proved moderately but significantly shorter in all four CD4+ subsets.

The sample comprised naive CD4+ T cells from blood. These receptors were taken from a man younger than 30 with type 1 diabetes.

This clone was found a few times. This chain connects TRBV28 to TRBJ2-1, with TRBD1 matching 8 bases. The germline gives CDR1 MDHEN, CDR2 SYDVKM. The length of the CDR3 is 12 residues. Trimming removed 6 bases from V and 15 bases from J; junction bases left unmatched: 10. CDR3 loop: CASSATGTGTFF. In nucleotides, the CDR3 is TGTGCCAGCAGCGCTACCGGGACAGGAACGTTCTTC.

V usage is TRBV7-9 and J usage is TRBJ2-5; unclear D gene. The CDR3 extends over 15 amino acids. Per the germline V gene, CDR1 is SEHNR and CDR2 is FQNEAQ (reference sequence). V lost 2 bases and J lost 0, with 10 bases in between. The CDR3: CASSLIDWYQETQYF. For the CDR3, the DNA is TGTGCCAGCAGCTTAATCGACTGGTACCAAGAGACCCAGTACTTC.

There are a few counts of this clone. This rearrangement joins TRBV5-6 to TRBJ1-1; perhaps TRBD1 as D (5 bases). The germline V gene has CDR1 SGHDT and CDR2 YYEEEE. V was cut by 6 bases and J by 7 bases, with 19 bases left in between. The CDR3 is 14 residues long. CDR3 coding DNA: TGTGCCAGCACCGATCAGGGTAAGGTTGGTGAAGCTTTCTTT. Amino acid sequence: CASTDQGKVGEAFF.

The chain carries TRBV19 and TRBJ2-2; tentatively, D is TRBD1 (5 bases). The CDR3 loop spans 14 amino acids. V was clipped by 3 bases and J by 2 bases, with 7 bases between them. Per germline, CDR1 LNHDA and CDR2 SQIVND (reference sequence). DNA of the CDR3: TGTGCCAGTAGTATTCAGGGTAACACCGGGGAGCTGTTTTTT. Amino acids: CASSIQGNTGELFF.

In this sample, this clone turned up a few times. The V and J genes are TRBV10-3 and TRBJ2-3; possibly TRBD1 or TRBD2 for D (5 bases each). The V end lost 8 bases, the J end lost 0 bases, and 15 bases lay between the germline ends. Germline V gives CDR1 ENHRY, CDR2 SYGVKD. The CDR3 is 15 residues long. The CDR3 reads CAISPRGASTDTQYF. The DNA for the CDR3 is TGTGCCATCTCTCCCAGAGGGGCTAGCACAGATACGCAGTATTTT.

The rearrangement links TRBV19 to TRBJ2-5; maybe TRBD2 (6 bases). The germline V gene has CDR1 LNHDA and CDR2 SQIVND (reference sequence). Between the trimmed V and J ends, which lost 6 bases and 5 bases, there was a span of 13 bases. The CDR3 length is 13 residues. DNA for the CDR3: TGTGCCAGTAGAGGTGGGACTGGTGAGACCCAGTACTTC. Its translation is CASRGGTGETQYF.

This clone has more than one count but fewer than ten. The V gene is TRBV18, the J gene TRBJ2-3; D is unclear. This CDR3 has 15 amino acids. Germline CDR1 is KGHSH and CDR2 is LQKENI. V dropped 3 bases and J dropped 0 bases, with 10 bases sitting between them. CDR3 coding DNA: TGTGCCAGCTCACCGAGCTTCCCTAGCACAGATACGCAGTATTTT. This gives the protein CASSPSFPSTDTQYF. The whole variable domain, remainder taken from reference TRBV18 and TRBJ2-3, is NAGVMQNPRHLVRRRGQEARLRCSPMKGHSHVYWYRQLPEEGLKFMVYLQKENIIDESGMPKERFSAEFPKEGPSILRIQQVVRGDSAAYFCASSPSFPSTDTQYFGPGTRLTVL.

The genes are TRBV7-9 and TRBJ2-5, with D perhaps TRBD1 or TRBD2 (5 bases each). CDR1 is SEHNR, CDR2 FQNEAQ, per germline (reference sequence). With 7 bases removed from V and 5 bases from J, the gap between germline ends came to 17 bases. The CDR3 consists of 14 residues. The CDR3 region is CASTEWGIGETQYF. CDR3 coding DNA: TGTGCCAGCACCGAATGGGGGATTGGGGAGACCCAGTACTTC.

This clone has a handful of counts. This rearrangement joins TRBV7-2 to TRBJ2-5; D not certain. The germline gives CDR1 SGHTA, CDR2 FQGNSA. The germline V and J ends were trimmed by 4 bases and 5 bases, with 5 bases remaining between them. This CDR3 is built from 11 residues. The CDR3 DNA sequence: TGTGCCAGCAGCTCGTGGGAGACCCAGTACTTC. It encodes CASSSWETQYF.

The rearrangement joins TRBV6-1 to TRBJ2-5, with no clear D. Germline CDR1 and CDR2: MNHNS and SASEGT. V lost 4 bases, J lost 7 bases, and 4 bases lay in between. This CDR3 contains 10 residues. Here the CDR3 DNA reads TGTGCCAGCAGTGTCGGGACCCAGTACTTC. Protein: CASSVGTQYF.

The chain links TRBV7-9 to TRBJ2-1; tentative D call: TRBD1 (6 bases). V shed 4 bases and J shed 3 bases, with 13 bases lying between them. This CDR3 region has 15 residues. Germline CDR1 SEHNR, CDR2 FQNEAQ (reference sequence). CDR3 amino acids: CASSSLQGNYNEQFF. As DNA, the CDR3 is TGTGCCAGCAGCTCCTTACAGGGAAACTACAATGAGCAGTTCTTC. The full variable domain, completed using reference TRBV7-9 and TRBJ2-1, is DTGVSQNPRHKITKRGQNVTFRCDPISEHNRLYWYRQTLGQGPEFLTYFQNEAQLEKSRLLSDRFSAERPKGSFSTLEIQRTEQGDSAMYLCASSSLQGNYNEQFFGPGTRLTVL.

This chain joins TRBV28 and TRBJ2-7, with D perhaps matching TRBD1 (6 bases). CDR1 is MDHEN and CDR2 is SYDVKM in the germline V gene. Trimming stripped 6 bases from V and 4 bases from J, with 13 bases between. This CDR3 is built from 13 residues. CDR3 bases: TGTGCCAGCAGGTTAACAGGGTCATACGAGCAGTACTTC. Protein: CASRLTGSYEQYF.

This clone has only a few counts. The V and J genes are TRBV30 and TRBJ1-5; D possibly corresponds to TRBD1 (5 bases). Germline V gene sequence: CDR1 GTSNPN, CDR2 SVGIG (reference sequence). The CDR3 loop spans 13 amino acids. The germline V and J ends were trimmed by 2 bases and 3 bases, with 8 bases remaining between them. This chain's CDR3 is CAWSRGTNQPQHF. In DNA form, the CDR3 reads TGTGCCTGGAGTCGGGGGACCAATCAGCCCCAGCATTTT.

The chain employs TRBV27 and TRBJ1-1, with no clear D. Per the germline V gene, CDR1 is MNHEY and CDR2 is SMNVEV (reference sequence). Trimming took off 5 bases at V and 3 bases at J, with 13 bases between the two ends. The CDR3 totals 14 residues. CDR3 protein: CASSPLDGYTEAFF. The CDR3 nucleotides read TGTGCCAGCAGTCCCCTGGACGGGTACACTGAAGCTTTCTTT.

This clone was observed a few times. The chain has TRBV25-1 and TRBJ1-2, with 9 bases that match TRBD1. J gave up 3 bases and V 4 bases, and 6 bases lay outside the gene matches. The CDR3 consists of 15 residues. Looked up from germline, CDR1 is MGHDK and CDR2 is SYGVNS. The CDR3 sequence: CASSALGQGDYGYTF. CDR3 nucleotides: TGTGCCAGCAGTGCCTTGGGACAGGGCGACTATGGCTACACCTTC.

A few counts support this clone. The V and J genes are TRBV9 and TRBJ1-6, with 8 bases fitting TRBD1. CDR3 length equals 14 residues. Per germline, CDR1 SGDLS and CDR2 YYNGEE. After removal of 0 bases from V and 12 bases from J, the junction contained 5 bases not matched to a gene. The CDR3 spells CASSVGDRSGPLHF. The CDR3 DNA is TGTGCCAGCAGCGTAGGGGACAGGTCGGGACCCCTCCACTTT.

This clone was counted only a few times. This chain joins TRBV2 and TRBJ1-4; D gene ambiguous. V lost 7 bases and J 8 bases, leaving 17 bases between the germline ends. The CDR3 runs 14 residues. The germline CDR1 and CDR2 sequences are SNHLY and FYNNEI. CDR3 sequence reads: CASMPGTTGEKLFF. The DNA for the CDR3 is TGTGCCAGCATGCCCGGCACCACCGGGGAAAAACTGTTTTTT.

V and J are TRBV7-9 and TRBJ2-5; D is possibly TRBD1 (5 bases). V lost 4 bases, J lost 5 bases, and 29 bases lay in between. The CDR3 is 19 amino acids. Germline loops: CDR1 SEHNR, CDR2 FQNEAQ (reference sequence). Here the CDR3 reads CASSSTMHLLRAGDETQYF. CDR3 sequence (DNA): TGTGCCAGCAGCTCCACCATGCACCTCCTCAGGGCTGGGGATGAGACCCAGTACTTC.

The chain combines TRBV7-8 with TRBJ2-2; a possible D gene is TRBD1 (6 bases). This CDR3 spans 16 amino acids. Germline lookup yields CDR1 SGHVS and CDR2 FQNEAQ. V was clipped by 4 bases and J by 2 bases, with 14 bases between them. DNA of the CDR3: TGTGCCAGCAGCTCCTCCGACAGGAGAAACACCGGGGAGCTGTTTTTT. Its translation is CASSSSDRRNTGELFF.

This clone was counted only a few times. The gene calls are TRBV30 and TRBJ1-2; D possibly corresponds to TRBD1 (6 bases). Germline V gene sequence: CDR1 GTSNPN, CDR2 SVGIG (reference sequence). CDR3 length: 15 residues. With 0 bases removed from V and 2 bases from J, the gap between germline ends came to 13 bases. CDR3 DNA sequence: TGTGCCTGGAGTGTACGGGGGCTACCCAACTATGGCTACACCTTC. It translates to CAWSVRGLPNYGYTF.

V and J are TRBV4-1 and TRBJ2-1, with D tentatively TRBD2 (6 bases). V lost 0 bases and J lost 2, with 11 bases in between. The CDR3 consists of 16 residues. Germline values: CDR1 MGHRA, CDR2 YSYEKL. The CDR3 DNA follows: TGCGCCAGCAGCCAAGATGAACTAGCCGCCTACAATGAGCAGTTCTTC. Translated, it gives CASSQDELAAYNEQFF.

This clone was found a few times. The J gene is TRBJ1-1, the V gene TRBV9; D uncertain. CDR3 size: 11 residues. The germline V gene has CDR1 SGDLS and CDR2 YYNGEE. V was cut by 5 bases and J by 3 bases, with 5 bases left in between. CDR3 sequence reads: CASRRDTEAFF. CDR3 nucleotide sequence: TGTGCCAGCAGAAGGGACACTGAAGCTTTCTTT.

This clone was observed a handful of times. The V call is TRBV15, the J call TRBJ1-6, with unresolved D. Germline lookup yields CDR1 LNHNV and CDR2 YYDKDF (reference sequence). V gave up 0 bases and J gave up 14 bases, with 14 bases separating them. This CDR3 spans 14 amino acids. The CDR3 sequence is CATSRETDGRALHF. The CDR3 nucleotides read TGTGCCACCAGCAGAGAGACGGACGGTAGGGCCCTCCACTTT.

CDR3 nucleotide sequence: TGTGCCAGCAGCCCCGGCGGGGAGCTGTTTTTT. It is translated as CASSPGGELFF. The rearrangement uses TRBV11-1 and TRBJ2-2; no clear D gene. The V end was cut by 5 bases, the J end by 7 bases, with 5 bases between. Looked up from germline, CDR1 is SGHAT and CDR2 is FQDESV (reference sequence). The CDR3 contains 11 residues.

The CDR3 coding sequence is TGTGCCATCAGCGTAAGTGCTGATACGCAGTATTTT. Its translation: CAISVSADTQYF. This chain joins TRBV10-3 and TRBJ2-3; D call uncertain. V lost 6 bases to trimming and J lost 6 bases, with 10 bases between them. The CDR3 has 12 residues. Germline-derived CDR1 and CDR2 are ENHRY and SYGVKD.

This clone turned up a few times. DNA of the CDR3: TGCAGCGTTTACACCGCAACTAATGAAAAACTGTTTTTT. This codes for CSVYTATNEKLFF. The chain is built from TRBV29-1 and TRBJ1-4; D remains ambiguous. Looked up from germline, CDR1 is SQVTM and CDR2 is ANQGSEA. With 5 bases removed from V and 0 bases from J, the gap between germline ends came to 7 bases. The CDR3 totals 13 residues.

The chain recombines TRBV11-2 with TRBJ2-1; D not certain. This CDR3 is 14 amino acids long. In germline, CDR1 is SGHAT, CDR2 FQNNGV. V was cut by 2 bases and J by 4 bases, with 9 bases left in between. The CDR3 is CASSLRLGYNEQFF. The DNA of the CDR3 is TGTGCCAGCAGCTTACGGTTAGGATACAATGAGCAGTTCTTC.